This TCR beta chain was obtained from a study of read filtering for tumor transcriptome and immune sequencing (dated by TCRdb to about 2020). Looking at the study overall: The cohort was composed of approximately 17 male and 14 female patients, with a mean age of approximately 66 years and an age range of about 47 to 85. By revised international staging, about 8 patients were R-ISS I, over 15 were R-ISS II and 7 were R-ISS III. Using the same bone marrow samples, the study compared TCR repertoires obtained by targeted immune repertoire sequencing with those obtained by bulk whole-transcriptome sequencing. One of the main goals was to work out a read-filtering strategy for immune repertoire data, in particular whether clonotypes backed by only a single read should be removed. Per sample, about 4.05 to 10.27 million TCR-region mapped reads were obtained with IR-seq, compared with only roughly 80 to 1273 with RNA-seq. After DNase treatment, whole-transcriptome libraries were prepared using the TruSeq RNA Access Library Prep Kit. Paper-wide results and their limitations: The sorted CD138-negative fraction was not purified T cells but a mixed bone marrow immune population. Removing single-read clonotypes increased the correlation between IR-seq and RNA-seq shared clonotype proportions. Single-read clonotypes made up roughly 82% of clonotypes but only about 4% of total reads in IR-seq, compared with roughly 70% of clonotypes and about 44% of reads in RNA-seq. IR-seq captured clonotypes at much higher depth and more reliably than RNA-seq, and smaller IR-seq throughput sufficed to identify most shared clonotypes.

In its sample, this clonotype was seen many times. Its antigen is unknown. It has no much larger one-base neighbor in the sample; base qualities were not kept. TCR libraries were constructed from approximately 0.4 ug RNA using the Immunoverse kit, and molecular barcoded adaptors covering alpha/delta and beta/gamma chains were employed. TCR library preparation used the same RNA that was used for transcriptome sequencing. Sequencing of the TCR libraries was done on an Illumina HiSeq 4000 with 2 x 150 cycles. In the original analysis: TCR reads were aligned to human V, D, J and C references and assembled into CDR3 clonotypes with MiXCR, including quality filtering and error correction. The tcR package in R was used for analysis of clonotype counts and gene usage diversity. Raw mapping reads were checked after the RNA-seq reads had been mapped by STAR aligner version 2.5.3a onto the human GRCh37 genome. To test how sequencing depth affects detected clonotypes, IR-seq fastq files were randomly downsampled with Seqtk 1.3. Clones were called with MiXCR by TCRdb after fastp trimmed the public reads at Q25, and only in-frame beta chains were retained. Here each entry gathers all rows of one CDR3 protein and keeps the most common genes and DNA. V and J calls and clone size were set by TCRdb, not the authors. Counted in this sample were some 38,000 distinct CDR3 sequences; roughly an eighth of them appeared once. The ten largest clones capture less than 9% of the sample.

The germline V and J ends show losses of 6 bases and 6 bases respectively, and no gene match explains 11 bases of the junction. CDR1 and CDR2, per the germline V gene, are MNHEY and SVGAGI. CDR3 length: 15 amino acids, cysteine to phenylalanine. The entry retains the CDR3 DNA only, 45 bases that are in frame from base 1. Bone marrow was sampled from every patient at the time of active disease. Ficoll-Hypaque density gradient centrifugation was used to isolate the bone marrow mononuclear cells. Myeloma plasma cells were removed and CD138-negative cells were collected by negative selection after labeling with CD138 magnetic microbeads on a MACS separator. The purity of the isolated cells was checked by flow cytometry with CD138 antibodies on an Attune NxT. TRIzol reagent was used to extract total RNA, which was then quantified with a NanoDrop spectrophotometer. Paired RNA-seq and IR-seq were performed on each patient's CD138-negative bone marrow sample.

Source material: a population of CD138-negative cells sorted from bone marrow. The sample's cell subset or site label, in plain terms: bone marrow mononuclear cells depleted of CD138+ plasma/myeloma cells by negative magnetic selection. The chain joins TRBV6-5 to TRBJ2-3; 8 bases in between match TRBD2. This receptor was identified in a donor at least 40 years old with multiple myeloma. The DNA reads TGTGCCAGCAGCCCCTTGGCGGGAGGATGGGATACGCAGTATTTT. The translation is CASSPLAGGWDTQYF.